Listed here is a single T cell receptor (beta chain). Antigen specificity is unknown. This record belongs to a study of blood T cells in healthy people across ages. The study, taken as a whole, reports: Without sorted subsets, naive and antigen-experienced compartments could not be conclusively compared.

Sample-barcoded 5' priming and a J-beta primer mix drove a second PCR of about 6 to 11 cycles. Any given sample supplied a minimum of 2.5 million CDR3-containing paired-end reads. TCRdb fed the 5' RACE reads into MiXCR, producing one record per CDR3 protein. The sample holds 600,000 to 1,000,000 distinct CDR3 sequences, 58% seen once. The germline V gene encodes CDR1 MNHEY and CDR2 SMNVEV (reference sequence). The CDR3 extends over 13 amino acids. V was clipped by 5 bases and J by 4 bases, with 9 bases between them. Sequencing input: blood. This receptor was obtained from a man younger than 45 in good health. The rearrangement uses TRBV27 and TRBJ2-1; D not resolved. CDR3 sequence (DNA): TGTGCCAGCAGTACCCGAGTGTACAATGAGCAGTTCTTC. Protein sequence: CASSTRVYNEQFF.